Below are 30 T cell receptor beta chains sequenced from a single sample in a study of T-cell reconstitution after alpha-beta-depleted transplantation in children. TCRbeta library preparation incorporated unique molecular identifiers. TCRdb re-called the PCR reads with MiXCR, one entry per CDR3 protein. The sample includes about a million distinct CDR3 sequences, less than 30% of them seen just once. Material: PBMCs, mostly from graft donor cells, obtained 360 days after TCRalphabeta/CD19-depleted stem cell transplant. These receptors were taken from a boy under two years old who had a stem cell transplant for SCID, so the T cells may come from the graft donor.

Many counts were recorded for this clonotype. The CDR3 sequence: CASSLRGGNQPQHF. The CDR3 DNA reads TGTGCCAGCAGTTTAAGGGGGGGCAATCAGCCCCAGCATTTT. The chain combines TRBV12-3 or TRBV12-4 with TRBJ1-5, with D possibly matching TRBD1 (6 bases). The length of the CDR3 is 14 residues. V was cut by 2 bases and J by 2 bases, with 7 bases left in between.

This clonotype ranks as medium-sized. The CDR3 protein is CASSSHSGGRTDTQYF. CDR3 DNA sequence: TGTGCCAGCAGTTCCCATAGCGGGGGGCGCACAGATACGCAGTATTTT. The gene calls are TRBV2 and TRBJ2-3; 10 bases fit TRBD2. Germline V gene lookup returns CDR1 SNHLY and CDR2 FYNNEI. V dropped 5 bases and J dropped 1; count of bases not matched to a gene: 6. The CDR3 runs to 16 residues. Full variable domain (outside the CDR3, taken from reference TRBV2 and TRBJ2-3): EPEVTQTPSHQVTQMGQEVILRCVPISNHLYFYWYRQILGQKVEFLVSFYNNEISEKSEIFDDQFSVERPDGSNFTLKIRSTKLEDSAMYFCASSSHSGGRTDTQYFGPGTRLTVL.

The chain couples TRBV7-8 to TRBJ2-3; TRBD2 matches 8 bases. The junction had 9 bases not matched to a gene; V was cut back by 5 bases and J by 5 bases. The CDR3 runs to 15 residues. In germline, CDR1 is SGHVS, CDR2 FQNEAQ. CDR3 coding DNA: TGTGCCAGCAGCCCGGGAGGGTACCGAGGAGATACGCAGTATTTT. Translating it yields CASSPGGYRGDTQYF. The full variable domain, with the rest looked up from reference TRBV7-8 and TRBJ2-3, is GAGVSQSPRYKVAKRGQDVALRCDPISGHVSLFWYQQALGQGPEFLTYFQNEAQLDKSGLPSDRFFAERPEGSVSTLKIQRTQQEDSAVYLCASSPGGYRGDTQYFGPGTRLTVL.

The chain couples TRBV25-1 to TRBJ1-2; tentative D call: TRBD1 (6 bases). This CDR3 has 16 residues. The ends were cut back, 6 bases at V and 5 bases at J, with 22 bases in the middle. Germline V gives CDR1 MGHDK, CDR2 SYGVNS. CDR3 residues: CASSPAGGAKEYGYTF. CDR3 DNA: TGTGCCAGCAGCCCCGCTGGGGGGGCCAAGGAGTATGGCTACACCTTC.

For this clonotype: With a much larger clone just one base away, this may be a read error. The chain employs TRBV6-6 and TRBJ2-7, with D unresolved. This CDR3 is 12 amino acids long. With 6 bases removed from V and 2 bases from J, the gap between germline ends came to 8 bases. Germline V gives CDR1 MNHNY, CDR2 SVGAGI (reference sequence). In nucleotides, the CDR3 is TGTGCCAGCAGCTCCATAACCTACGAGCAGTACTTC. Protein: CASSSITYEQYF.

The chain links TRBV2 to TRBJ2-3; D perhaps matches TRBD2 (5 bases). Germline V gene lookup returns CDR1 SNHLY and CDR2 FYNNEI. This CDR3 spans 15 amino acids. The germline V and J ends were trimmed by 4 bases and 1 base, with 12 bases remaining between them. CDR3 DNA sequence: TGTGCCAGCAGTGCTAGCTTCGAGGGCACAGATACGCAGTATTTT. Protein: CASSASFEGTDTQYF. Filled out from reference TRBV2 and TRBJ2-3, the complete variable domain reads EPEVTQTPSHQVTQMGQEVILRCVPISNHLYFYWYRQILGQKVEFLVSFYNNEISEKSEIFDDQFSVERPDGSNFTLKIRSTKLEDSAMYFCASSASFEGTDTQYFGPGTRLTVL.

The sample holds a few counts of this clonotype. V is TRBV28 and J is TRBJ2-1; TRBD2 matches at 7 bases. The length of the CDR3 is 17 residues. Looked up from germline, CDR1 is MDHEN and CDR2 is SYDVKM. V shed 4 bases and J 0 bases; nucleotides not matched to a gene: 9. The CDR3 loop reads CASSSNSRGSSYNEQFF. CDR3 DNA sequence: TGTGCCAGCAGTTCCAATTCGCGGGGGAGCTCCTACAATGAGCAGTTCTTC.

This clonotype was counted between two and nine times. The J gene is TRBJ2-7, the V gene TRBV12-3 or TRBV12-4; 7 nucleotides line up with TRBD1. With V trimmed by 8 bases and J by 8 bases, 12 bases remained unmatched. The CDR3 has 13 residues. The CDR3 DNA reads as TGTGCCAGCGGCAAGAGGGACAGAGTTCAGCAGTACTTC. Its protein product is CASGKRDRVQQYF.

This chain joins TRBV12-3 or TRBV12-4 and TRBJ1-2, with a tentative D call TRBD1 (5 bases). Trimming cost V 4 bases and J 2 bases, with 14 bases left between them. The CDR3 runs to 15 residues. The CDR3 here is CASSSLPRGNYGYTF. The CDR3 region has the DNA TGTGCCAGCAGTTCCTTGCCGCGGGGCAACTATGGCTACACCTTC.

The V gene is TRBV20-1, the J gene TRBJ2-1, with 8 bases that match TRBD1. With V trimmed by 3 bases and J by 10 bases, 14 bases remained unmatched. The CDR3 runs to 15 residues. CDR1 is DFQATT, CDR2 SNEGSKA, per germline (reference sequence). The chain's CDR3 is CSASVRTGRPREQFF. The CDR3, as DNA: TGCAGTGCTAGCGTCAGGACAGGGAGGCCACGAGAGCAGTTCTTC.

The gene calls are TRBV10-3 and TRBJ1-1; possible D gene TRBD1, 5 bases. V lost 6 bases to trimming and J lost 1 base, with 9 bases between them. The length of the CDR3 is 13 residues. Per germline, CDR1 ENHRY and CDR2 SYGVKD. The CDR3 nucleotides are TGTGCCATCAGGGACAATGAGAACACTGAAGCTTTCTTT. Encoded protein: CAIRDNENTEAFF.

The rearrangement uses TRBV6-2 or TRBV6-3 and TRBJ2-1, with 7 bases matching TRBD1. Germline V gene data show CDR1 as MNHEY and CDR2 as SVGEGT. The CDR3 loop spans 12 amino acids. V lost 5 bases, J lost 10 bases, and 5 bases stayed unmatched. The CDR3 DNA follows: TGTGCCAGCAGTGACAGGGCAGGGGAGCAGTTCTTC. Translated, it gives CASSDRAGEQFF.

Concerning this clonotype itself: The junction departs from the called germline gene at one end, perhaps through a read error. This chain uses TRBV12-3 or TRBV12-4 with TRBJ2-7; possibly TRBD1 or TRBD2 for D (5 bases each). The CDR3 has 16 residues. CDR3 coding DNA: TGTGCCAGCAGTTTACGAAGAAGCAGGGACGGCTACAAGCAGTACTTC. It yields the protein CASSLRRSRDGYKQYF.

The CDR3 sequence: CSARDFGESRGGLVYDNEQFF. CDR3 in DNA: TGCAGTGCTAGAGATTTTGGAGAGTCCAGGGGAGGGTTGGTGTATGACAATGAGCAGTTCTTC. This sequence joins TRBV20-1 and TRBJ2-1; a possible D gene is TRBD2 (7 bases). The CDR3 contains 21 residues. V lost 0 bases, J lost 5 bases, and 32 bases lay in between. Germline V CDR1 and CDR2: DFQATT, SNEGSKA (reference sequence).

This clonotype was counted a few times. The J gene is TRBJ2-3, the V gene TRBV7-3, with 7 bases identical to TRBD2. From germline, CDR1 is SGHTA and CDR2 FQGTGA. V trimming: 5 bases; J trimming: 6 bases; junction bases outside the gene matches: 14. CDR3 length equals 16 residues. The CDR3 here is CASSPRAGRGRDTQYF. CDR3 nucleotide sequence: TGTGCCAGCAGCCCCCGGGCGGGGCGGGGGAGGGATACGCAGTATTTT.

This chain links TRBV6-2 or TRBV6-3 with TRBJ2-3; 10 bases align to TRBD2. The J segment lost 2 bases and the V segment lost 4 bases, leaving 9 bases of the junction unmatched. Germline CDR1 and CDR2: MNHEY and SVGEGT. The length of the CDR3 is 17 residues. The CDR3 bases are TGTGCCAGCAGTTGGCTCGGTAGCGGGAGGTACACAGATACGCAGTATTTT. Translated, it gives CASSWLGSGRYTDTQYF.

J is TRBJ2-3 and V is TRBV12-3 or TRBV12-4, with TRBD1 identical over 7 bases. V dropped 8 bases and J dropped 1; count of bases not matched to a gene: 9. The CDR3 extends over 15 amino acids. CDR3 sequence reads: CASGPGGSGTDTQYF. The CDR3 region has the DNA TGTGCCAGCGGGCCAGGGGGATCTGGCACAGATACGCAGTATTTT.

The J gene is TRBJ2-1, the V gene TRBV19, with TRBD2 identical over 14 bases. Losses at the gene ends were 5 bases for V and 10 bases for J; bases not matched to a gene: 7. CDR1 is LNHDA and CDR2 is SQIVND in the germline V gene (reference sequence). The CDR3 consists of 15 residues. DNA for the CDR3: TGTGCCAGTAGTCGACTAGCGGGGGGGCGGAGGGAGCAGTTCTTC. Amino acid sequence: CASSRLAGGRREQFF.

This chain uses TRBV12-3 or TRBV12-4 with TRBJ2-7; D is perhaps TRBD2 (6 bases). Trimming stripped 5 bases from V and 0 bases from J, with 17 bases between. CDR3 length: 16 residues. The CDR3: CASSRRDVGSSYEQYF. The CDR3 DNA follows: TGTGCCAGCAGTCGGAGGGATGTGGGGAGCTCCTACGAGCAGTACTTC.

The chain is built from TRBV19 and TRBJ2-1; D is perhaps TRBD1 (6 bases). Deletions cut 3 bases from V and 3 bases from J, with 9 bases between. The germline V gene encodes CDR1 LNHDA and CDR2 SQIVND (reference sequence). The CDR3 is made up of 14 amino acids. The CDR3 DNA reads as TGTGCCAGTAGTATTGGACAGTTCTACAATGAGCAGTTCTTC. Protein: CASSIGQFYNEQFF.

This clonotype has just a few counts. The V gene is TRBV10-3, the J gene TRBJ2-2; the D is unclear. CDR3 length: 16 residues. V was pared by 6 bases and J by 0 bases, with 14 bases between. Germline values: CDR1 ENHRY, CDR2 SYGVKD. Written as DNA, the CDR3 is TGTGCCATCAGATCGGTTGGGCCCACGAACACCGGGGAGCTGTTTTTT. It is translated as CAIRSVGPTNTGELFF.

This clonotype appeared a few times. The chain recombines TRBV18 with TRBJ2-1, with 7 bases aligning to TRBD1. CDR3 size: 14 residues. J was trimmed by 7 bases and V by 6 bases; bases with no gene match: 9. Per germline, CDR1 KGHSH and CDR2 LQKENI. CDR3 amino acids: CASSPDRQSNEQFF. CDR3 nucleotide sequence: TGTGCCAGCTCTCCGGACAGGCAGTCGAATGAGCAGTTCTTC.

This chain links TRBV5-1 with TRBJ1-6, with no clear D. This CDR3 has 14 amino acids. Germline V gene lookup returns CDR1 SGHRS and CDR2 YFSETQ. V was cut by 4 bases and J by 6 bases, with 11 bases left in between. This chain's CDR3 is CASSPGCVNSPLHF. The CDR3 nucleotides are TGCGCCAGCAGCCCCGGGTGCGTTAATTCACCCCTCCACTTT.

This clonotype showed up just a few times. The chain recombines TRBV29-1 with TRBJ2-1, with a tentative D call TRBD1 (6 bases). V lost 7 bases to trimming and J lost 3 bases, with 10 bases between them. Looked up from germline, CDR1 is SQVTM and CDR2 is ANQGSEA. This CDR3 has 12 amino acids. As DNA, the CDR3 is TGCAGCGCTGGACAGTTCTACAATGAGCAGTTCTTC. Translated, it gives CSAGQFYNEQFF.

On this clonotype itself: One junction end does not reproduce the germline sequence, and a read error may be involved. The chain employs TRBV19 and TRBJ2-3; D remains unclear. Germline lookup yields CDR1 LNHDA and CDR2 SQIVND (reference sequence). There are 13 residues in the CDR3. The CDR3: CASSIDLTYTQYF. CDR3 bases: TGTGCCAGTAGTATCGACCTCACATATACGCAGTATTTT.

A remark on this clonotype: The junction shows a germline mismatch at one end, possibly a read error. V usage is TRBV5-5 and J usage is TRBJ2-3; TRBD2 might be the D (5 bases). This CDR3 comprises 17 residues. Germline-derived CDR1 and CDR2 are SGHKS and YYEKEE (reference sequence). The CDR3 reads CASSLAPRAGSTYTQYF. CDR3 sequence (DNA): TGTGCCAGCAGCTTGGCCCCTAGGGCGGGTTCCACATATACGCAGTATTTT.

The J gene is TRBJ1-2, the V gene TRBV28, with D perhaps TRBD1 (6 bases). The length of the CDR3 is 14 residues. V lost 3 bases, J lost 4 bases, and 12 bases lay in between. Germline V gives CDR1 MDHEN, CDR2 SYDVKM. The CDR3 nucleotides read TGTGCCAGCAGTTTCCCGGACAGTGGCTATGGCTACACCTTC. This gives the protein CASSFPDSGYGYTF.

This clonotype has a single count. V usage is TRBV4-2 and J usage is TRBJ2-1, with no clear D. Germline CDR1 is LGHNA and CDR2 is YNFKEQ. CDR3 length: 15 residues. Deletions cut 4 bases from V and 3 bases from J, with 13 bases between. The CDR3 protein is CASSLSADFYNEQFF. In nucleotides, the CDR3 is TGTGCCAGCAGCCTATCAGCCGACTTCTACAATGAGCAGTTCTTC.

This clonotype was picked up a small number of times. CDR3 sequence: CASSPNRVTDTQYF. The CDR3 DNA reads TGTGCCAGCAGCCCGAACAGGGTGACAGATACGCAGTATTTT. The J gene is TRBJ2-3, the V gene TRBV5-6; TRBD1 might be the D (6 bases). Germline CDR1 and CDR2: SGHDT and YYEEEE. This CDR3 is 14 amino acids long. V was pared by 4 bases and J by 3 bases, with 12 bases between.

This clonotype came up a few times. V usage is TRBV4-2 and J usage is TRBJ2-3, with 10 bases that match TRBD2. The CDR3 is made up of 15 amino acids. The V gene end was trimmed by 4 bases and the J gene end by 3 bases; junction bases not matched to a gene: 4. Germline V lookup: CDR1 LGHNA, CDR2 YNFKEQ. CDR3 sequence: CASSRSSGGTDTQYF. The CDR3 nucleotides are TGTGCCAGCAGCCGAAGTAGCGGGGGGACAGATACGCAGTATTTT.